The 4 T cell receptor beta chains in this list originate from one sample, sequenced in a study of beta chain features in type 1 diabetes. The whole isolated RNA underwent reverse transcription, so sequencing captured expressed TCRB transcripts. The repertoire was sequenced with immunoSEQ multiplex PCR; TCRdb's copy has only in-frame clones and lacks some. The sample records 250,000 to 350,000 clones, 14% being singletons. The specimen was central memory CD4+ T cells from blood. The receptors originated from a man younger than 45 in good health.

This sequence joins TRBV7-2 and TRBJ2-5; a possible D gene is TRBD1 (5 bases). Germline loops: CDR1 SGHTA, CDR2 FQGNSA. The CDR3 is 16 amino acids. Trimming removed 0 bases from V and 7 bases from J, with 18 bases in between. CDR3 coding DNA: TGTGCCAGCAGCTTAGCCTCCACAGGTGCCTTGGGGACCCAGTACTTC. Protein: CASSLASTGALGTQYF.

J is TRBJ1-5 and V is TRBV29-1; D remains ambiguous. The ends were cut back, 5 bases at V and 1 base at J, with 6 bases in the middle. The CDR3 totals 12 residues. Germline V lookup: CDR1 SQVTM, CDR2 ANQGSEA. CDR3 protein: CSVQESNQPQHF. The DNA for the CDR3 is TGCAGCGTTCAGGAGAGCAATCAGCCCCAGCATTTT.

The V and J genes are TRBV6-5 and TRBJ2-7; 9 bases line up with TRBD1. Unmatched junction bases numbered 5, after V lost 1 base and J lost 4 bases. CDR1 and CDR2 (germline): MNHEY, SVGAGI. This CDR3 is built from 15 residues. CDR3 residues: CASSYWRTGDYEQYF. The CDR3 nucleotides are TGTGCCAGCAGTTACTGGAGGACAGGGGATTACGAGCAGTACTTC.

This clone showed up just a few times. This rearrangement joins TRBV7-2 to TRBJ1-5; no clear D. V lost 0 bases and J 3 bases, leaving 9 bases between the germline ends. This CDR3 spans 15 amino acids. The germline CDR1 and CDR2 sequences are SGHTA and FQGNSA. The CDR3 DNA reads as TGTGCCAGCAGCTTAGCGGTACAGCCCAATCAGCCCCAGCATTTT. As protein: CASSLAVQPNQPQHF.